Described below is a single T cell receptor beta chain sequence and its context. The germline gene is not matched at one end of the junction; a read error may be the cause. CDR3 length equals 13 residues. Germline V gene sequence: CDR1 SQVTM, CDR2 ANQGSEA. RNA was extracted from bulk tissue without any cell sorting. The data were obtained in a study of tumor and adjacent non-tumor tissue in lung cancer. The library came from three nested PCR rounds adapted from ARM-PCR protocols. In TCRdb, the multiplex PCR reads were re-called with MiXCR into one record per CDR3 protein. The sample lists about 110,000 distinct CDR3 sequences; over 70% were seen once.

The source material was lung tumor tissue. The TCR originated in a man between 65 and 79 years old with non-small cell lung cancer. V and J are TRBV29-1 and TRBJ2-7; D is perhaps TRBD1 or TRBD2 (5 bases each). The CDR3 DNA reads TGCGGCGTTGAAGGGACGGAGACCTATGAGCAGTACTTC. Translating it yields CGVEGTETYEQYF.